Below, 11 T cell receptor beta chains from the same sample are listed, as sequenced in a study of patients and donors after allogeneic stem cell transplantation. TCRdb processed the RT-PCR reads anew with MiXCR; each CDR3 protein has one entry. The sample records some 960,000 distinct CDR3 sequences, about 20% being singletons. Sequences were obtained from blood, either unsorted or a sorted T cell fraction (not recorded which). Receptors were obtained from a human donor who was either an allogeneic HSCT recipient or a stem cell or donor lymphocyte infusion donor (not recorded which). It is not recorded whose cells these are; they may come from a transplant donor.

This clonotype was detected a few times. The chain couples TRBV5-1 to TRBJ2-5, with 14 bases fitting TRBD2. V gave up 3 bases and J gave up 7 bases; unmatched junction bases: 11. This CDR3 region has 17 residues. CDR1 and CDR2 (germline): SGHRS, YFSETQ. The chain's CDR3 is CASSWTSGGLSRTTQYF. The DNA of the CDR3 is TGCGCCAGCAGCTGGACTAGCGGGGGGCTCTCCAGAACGACCCAGTACTTC.

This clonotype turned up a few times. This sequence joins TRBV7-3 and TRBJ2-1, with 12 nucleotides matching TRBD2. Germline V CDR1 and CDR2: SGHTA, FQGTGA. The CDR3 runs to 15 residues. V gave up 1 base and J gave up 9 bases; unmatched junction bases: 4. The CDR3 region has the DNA TGTGCCAGCAGCTTAAGACTAGCGGGGGTGGTTGAGCAGTTCTTC. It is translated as CASSLRLAGVVEQFF.

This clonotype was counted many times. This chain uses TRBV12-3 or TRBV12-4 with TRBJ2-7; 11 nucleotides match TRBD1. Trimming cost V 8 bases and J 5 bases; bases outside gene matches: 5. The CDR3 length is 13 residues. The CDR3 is CASLGTGGNEQYF. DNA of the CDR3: TGTGCCAGCCTCGGGACAGGGGGTAACGAGCAGTACTTC.

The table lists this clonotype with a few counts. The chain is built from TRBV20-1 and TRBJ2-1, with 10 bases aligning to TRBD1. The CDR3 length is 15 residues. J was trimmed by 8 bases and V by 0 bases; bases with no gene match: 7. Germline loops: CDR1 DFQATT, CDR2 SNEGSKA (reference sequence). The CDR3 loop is CSARDLRDRGHEQFF. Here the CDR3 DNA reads TGCAGTGCTAGAGATCTCAGGGACAGGGGACATGAGCAGTTCTTC.

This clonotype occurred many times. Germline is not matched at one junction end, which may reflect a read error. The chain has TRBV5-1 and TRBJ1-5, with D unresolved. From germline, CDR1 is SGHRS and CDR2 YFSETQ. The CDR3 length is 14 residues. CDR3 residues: CASSLGGENQPQHF. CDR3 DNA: TGTGCCAGCAGTTTGGGTGGGGAAAATCAGCCCCAGCATTTT.

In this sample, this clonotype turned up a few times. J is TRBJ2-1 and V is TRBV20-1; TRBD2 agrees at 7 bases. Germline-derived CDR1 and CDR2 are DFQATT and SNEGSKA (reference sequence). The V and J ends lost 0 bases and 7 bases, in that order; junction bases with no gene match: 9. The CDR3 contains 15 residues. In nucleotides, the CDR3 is TGCAGTGCTAGAGATGGTCGGGGGGATGGGAATGAGCAGTTCTTC. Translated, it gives CSARDGRGDGNEQFF.

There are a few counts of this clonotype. DNA for the CDR3: TGTGCCAGCAGTCCACCGGGACAGGGGGCGCTGGGAGCTTTCTTT. This translates into CASSPPGQGALGAFF. The chain is built from TRBV12-3 or TRBV12-4 and TRBJ1-1, with TRBD1 matching 12 bases. The J segment lost 10 bases and the V segment lost 5 bases, leaving 11 bases of the junction unmatched. The CDR3 spans 15 residues.

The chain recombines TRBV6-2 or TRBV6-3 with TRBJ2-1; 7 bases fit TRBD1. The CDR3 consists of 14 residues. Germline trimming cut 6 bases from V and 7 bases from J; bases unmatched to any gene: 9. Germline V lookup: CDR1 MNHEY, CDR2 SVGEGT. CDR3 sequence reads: CASRDRVGYNEQFF. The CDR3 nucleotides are TGTGCCAGCAGAGACAGGGTAGGGTATAATGAGCAGTTCTTC.

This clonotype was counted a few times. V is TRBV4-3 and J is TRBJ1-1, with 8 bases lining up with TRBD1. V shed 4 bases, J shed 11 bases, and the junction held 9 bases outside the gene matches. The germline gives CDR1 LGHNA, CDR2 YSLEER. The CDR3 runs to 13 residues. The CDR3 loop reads CASSRLPGTGAFF. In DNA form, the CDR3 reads TGCGCCAGCAGCCGACTACCCGGGACAGGTGCTTTCTTT.

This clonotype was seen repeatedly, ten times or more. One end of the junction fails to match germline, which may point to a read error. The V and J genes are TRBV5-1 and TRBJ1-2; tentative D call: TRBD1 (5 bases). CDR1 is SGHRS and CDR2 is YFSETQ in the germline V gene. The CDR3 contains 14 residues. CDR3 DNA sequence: TGTGCCAGCAGCTTAGCTGAGGGGAACTATGGCTACACCTTC. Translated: CASSLAEGNYGYTF. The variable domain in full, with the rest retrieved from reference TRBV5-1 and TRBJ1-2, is KAGVTQTPRYLIKTRGQQVTLSCSPISGHRSVSWYQQTPGQGLQFLFEYFSETQRNKGNFPGRFSGRQFSNSRSEMNVSTLELGDSALYLCASSLAEGNYGYTFGSGTRLTVV.

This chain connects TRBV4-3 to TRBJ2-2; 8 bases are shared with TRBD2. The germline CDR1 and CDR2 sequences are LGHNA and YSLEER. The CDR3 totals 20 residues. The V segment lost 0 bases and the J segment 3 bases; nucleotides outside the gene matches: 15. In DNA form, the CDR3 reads TGCGCCAGCAGCCAAGATTTCGTCGGTTTGGCGGGGGGTCACACCGGGGAGCTGTTTTTT. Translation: CASSQDFVGLAGGHTGELFF.